Below, 3 T cell receptor beta chains from the same sample are listed, as sequenced in a study of T cell changes during pregnancy in multiple sclerosis (dated by TCRdb to about 2019). Library preparation used the immunoSEQ multiplex PCR assay. This is the immuneACCESS table as TCRdb keeps it, with only in-frame sequences that have V and J called. A part of the clones is gone; compared with another copy, unresolved V genes explain less than half, and the rest is unexplained. For this sample there are about 75,000 clones; roughly 90% appear just once. Jointly, the top ten make up 0.7% to 0.9% of the sample. Sequencing used peripheral blood, obtained in the first trimester of pregnancy. The receptors were gathered from a female donor in good health, enrolled as a control in a pregnancy study.

This chain joins TRBV10-1 and TRBJ2-2, with 8 positions matching TRBD2. The CDR3 sequence is 14 residues long. CDR1 and CDR2 (germline): WNHNN, SYGVQD (reference sequence). The V and J ends lost 8 bases and 6 bases, in that order; junction bases with no gene match: 8. The DNA of the CDR3 is TGCGCCAGCGGGAGCGGGAGTTTGCCCGGGGAGCTGTTTTTT. Residues: CASGSGSLPGELFF.

J is TRBJ1-3 and V is TRBV7-9, with D possibly TRBD1 on 5 matching bases. V gave up 5 bases and J gave up 3 bases, with 11 bases separating them. This CDR3 has 14 amino acids. Germline assignment: CDR1 SEHNR and CDR2 FQNEAQ (reference sequence). The CDR3 sequence is CASSPGFRGNTIYF. The CDR3 coding sequence is TGTGCCAGCAGCCCAGGGTTTCGTGGAAACACCATATATTTT.

In this sample, this clone turned up a few times. V gene TRBV4-1 combines with J gene TRBJ1-1; 7 bases map to TRBD1. The CDR3 is 15 residues long. The germline V gene encodes CDR1 MGHRA and CDR2 YSYEKL. Unmatched junction bases numbered 8, after V lost 1 base and J lost 6 bases. The CDR3 bases are TGCGCCAGCAGCCAAGCAAACAGGGGAGAGGCTGAAGCTTTCTTT. The encoded protein is CASSQANRGEAEAFF.